The 27 T cell receptor beta chains presented below share a single source sample, sequenced in a study of identical twins. TCRdb independently ran MiXCR on the 5' RACE reads; one entry per CDR3 protein. The sample has about 100,000 distinct CDR3 sequences; just under 6% are singletons. The material sequenced was memory T cells sorted from blood. These receptors came from a woman between 45 and 60 years old in good health.

This clonotype was detected ten times or more. V and J are TRBV4-1 and TRBJ2-3; 11 nucleotides line up with TRBD2. J gave up 2 bases and V 7 bases, and 8 bases lay outside the gene matches. The CDR3 sequence is 16 residues long. Germline V CDR1 and CDR2: MGHRA, YSYEKL. The CDR3 nucleotides read TGCGCCAGCATGCCCCTAGCGGGAGGCCTCACAGATACGCAGTATTTT. As protein: CASMPLAGGLTDTQYF.

This clonotype was recorded at least ten times. This chain uses TRBV3-1 with TRBJ2-5; D unresolved. CDR1 is LGHDT and CDR2 is YNNKEL in the germline V gene (reference sequence). The CDR3 sequence is 14 residues long. V lost 0 bases and J lost 4, with 9 bases in between. The CDR3 loop is CASSQDQWGETQYF. CDR3 bases: TGTGCCAGCAGCCAAGATCAGTGGGGAGAGACCCAGTACTTC.

This clonotype has a handful of counts. The chain recombines TRBV9 with TRBJ2-1, with D possibly TRBD1 on 5 matching bases. CDR1 is SGDLS and CDR2 is YYNGEE in the germline V gene. This CDR3 is 15 amino acids long. Trimming took off 0 bases at V and 5 bases at J, with 12 bases between the two ends. The CDR3 is CASSVVDSFHNEQFF. For the CDR3, the DNA is TGTGCCAGCAGCGTAGTAGACAGTTTCCACAATGAGCAGTTCTTC.

This clonotype was observed at least ten times. This chain joins TRBV29-1 and TRBJ2-3, with 9 bases aligning to TRBD2. After removal of 6 bases from V and 6 bases from J, the junction contained 13 bases not matched to a gene. CDR3 length equals 15 residues. From germline, CDR1 is SQVTM and CDR2 ANQGSEA. CDR3 nucleotide sequence: TGCAGCGTGGGTAGCGGGAGAGTCCACGGGGATACGCAGTATTTT. It encodes CSVGSGRVHGDTQYF.

This clonotype was found many times. The J gene is TRBJ1-2, the V gene TRBV19, with unresolved D. The V end lost 1 base, the J end lost 4 bases, and 13 bases lay between the germline ends. The CDR3 is 15 amino acids. Germline CDR1 and CDR2: LNHDA and SQIVND (reference sequence). The CDR3 loop reads CASSIGTVPTYGYTF. The CDR3 DNA sequence: TGTGCCAGTAGTATAGGCACAGTTCCGACCTATGGCTACACCTTC.

The chain is built from TRBV6-5 and TRBJ2-1, with 11 bases fitting TRBD1. After removal of 3 bases from V and 8 bases from J, the junction contained 6 bases not matched to a gene. CDR3 length: 15 amino acids. Looked up from germline, CDR1 is MNHEY and CDR2 is SVGAGI. The CDR3 DNA reads TGTGCCAGCAGTTATGCCGGACAGGGGGCGGATGAGCAGTTCTTC. It codes for CASSYAGQGADEQFF.

This clonotype was recorded a few times. The chain employs TRBV28 and TRBJ2-7; 11 bases align to TRBD1. Trimming took 3 bases from V and 6 from J; bases not matched to a gene: 13. The V gene's germline CDR1 is MDHEN and CDR2 SYDVKM. CDR3 length: 17 amino acids. The CDR3, as DNA: TGTGCCAGCAGTTTGGGGGGCGGGACAGGGGGTCCGGGCGAGCAGTACGTC. Encoded protein: CASSLGGGTGGPGEQYV.

The rearrangement joins TRBV6-1 to TRBJ2-7; D unclear. Germline V gene sequence: CDR1 MNHNS, CDR2 SASEGT. V lost 6 bases and J 2 bases, leaving 8 bases between the germline ends. CDR3 length: 12 amino acids. CDR3 nucleotides: TGTGCCAGCAGCGACGGTGCCTACGAGCAGTACTTC. Its protein product is CASSDGAYEQYF.

This clonotype has ten or more counts. The genes are TRBV5-1 and TRBJ2-1; 9 bases are shared with TRBD1. V shed 2 bases, J shed 10 bases, and the junction held 7 bases outside the gene matches. The CDR3 extends over 14 amino acids. Germline V gene data show CDR1 as SGHRS and CDR2 as YFSETQ. CDR3 nucleotides: TGCGCCAGCAGCTTCTACAGGGGGCCAGGGGAGCAGTTCTTC. Residues: CASSFYRGPGEQFF.

The chain uses TRBV10-1 and TRBJ2-3, with TRBD2 as a possible D gene (6 bases). Germline CDR1 reads WNHNN; CDR2 reads SYGVQD (reference sequence). Between the trimmed V and J ends, which lost 2 bases and 2 bases, there was a span of 14 bases. This CDR3 has 16 residues. The CDR3 reads CASSETGSGLTDTQYF. DNA for the CDR3: TGCGCCAGCAGTGAGACTGGTAGCGGTCTCACAGATACGCAGTATTTT.

This clonotype was counted ten times or more. V gene TRBV7-8 combines with J gene TRBJ1-4; the match to TRBD1 covers 7 bases. The CDR3 has 14 residues. Trimming removed 7 bases from V and 8 bases from J; junction bases left unmatched: 10. In germline, CDR1 is SGHVS, CDR2 FQNEAQ. The CDR3 nucleotides are TGTGCCAGCACCCCGCAGGACAGGACAGAAAAACTGTTTTTT. Translation gives CASTPQDRTEKLFF.

This clonotype was counted ten times or more. The chain employs TRBV7-2 and TRBJ2-1; no clear D. Germline CDR1 and CDR2: SGHTA and FQGNSA. The CDR3 length is 15 residues. Trimming pared 1 base from V and 7 bases from J, leaving 14 bases between. The DNA for the CDR3 is TGTGCCAGCAGCTTAGGGCGGTTTTTAGGGAATGAGCAGTTCTTC. Translating it yields CASSLGRFLGNEQFF.

This clonotype was counted ten times or more. The V and J genes are TRBV12-3 or TRBV12-4 and TRBJ1-3, with D unresolved. V was cut by 3 bases and J by 0 bases, with 3 bases left in between. The CDR3 sequence is 13 residues long. The CDR3 coding sequence is TGTGCCAGCAGTTTCGACTCTGGAAACACCATATATTTT. Translated: CASSFDSGNTIYF.

A word on this clonotype: A much larger clone lies a single base off, so this may be a read error. The V call is TRBV4-1, the J call TRBJ2-1; 10 bases fit TRBD2. The CDR3 covers 15 residues. J gave up 10 bases and V 3 bases, and 9 bases lay outside the gene matches. The V gene's germline CDR1 is MGHRA and CDR2 YSYEKL. For the CDR3, the DNA is TGCGCCAGCAGCCAGACTAGCGGGCGCTCTACGGAGCAGTTCTTC. Translation: CASSQTSGRSTEQFF.

This clonotype showed up many times. The rearrangement uses TRBV5-1 and TRBJ2-1; 16 nucleotides match TRBD2. The CDR3 loop spans 18 amino acids. The ends lost 4 bases at V and 7 bases at J; junction bases unmatched: 11. CDR1 and CDR2 from the germline V gene are SGHRS and YFSETQ. In DNA, the CDR3 is TGCGCCAGCAGCCCCGGGACTAGCGGGAGGGGACGTACGAATGAGCAGTTCTTC. Residues: CASSPGTSGRGRTNEQFF.

This clonotype showed up many times. V usage is TRBV4-1 and J usage is TRBJ1-1, with D uncertain. There are 15 residues in the CDR3. CDR1 MGHRA and CDR2 YSYEKL come from the germline V gene. The V gene lost 4 bases and the J gene lost 2 bases, with 14 bases spanning the gap. The DNA of the CDR3 is TGCGCCAGCAGCCCGAATTTTCGGGGAAACACTGAAGCTTTCTTT. Amino acids: CASSPNFRGNTEAFF.

This clonotype has ten or more counts. This chain joins TRBV9 and TRBJ2-3, with 9 bases that match TRBD2. V was clipped by 6 bases and J by 4 bases; unmatched bases: 9. Germline lookup yields CDR1 SGDLS and CDR2 YYNGEE. The CDR3 is made up of 15 amino acids. The CDR3 DNA is TGTGCCAGCAACACAGCGGGAGGAAGCTCAGATACGCAGTATTTT. This encodes CASNTAGGSSDTQYF. Looking up the rest from reference TRBV9 and TRBJ2-3 gives the full variable domain: DSGVTQTPKHLITATGQRVTLRCSPRSGDLSVYWYQQSLDQGLQFLIQYYNGEERAKGNILERFSAQQFPDLHSELNLSSLELGDSALYFCASNTAGGSSDTQYFGPGTRLTVL.

This clonotype was recorded at least ten times. This sequence joins TRBV5-1 and TRBJ2-5; D is ambiguous. Germline V gene lookup returns CDR1 SGHRS and CDR2 YFSETQ. The CDR3 has 12 amino acids. Trimming shortened V by 4 bases and J by 0 bases, and 4 bases separated the two germline ends. CDR3 region: CASSTYQETQYF. CDR3 coding DNA: TGCGCCAGCAGCACGTACCAAGAGACCCAGTACTTC.

This clonotype was observed many times. This chain joins TRBV5-1 and TRBJ2-7; weak D call: TRBD1 (8 bases). Trimming stripped 4 bases from V and 4 bases from J, with 15 bases between. The CDR3 contains 14 residues. CDR1 is SGHRS, CDR2 YFSETQ, per germline. The CDR3 nucleotides are TGCGCCAGCAGCACGACAGGGGAGGGATACGAGCAGTACTTC. The encoded protein is CASSTTGEGYEQYF.

This clonotype was counted ten times or more. J is TRBJ1-2 and V is TRBV29-1; a possible D gene is TRBD1 (5 bases). Trimming pared 7 bases from V and 7 bases from J, leaving 16 bases between. CDR1 and CDR2 from the germline V gene are SQVTM and ANQGSEA. This CDR3 spans 12 amino acids. CDR3 amino acids: CSAWSGDGGYTF. CDR3 nucleotides: TGCAGCGCCTGGTCGGGGGATGGTGGCTACACCTTC.

This clonotype has ten or more counts. This rearrangement joins TRBV6-1 to TRBJ2-1; 11 nucleotides line up with TRBD2. The V and J ends lost 10 bases and 7 bases, in that order; junction bases with no gene match: 12. The CDR3 totals 15 residues. Germline V CDR1 and CDR2: MNHNS, SASEGT. The CDR3 region has the DNA TGTGCCACTACCGTTATAGCGGGAGGGTTGAATGAGCAGTTCTTC. Protein product: CATTVIAGGLNEQFF.

This clonotype was counted ten times or more. The V call is TRBV7-3, the J call TRBJ2-1; tentatively, D is TRBD1 (5 bases). The CDR3 runs to 14 residues. Germline V lookup: CDR1 SGHTA, CDR2 FQGTGA. The V end lost 4 bases, the J end lost 0 bases, and 7 bases lay between the germline ends. The CDR3 DNA reads as TGTGCCAGCAGCTCCGACAGCTCCTACAATGAGCAGTTCTTC. Translation: CASSSDSSYNEQFF.

This clonotype was recorded many times. Written as DNA, the CDR3 is TGTGCCAGCAGCGTAGTGCAGCCTCTCTACGAGCAGTACTTC. Residues: CASSVVQPLYEQYF. This chain uses TRBV9 with TRBJ2-7, with D unresolved. The CDR3 has 14 amino acids. The germline V gene has CDR1 SGDLS and CDR2 YYNGEE. V lost 0 bases, J lost 3 bases, and 10 bases lay in between.

This clonotype appeared many times. This chain links TRBV11-2 with TRBJ2-7; D not resolved. The CDR3 extends over 13 amino acids. Trimming took 1 base from V and 5 from J, leaving 9 bases between them. Per germline, CDR1 SGHAT and CDR2 FQNNGV. The CDR3 sequence is CASSLGGFHEQYV. The CDR3 DNA follows: TGTGCCAGCAGCTTAGGGGGATTTCACGAGCAGTACGTC.

This clonotype occurred many times. This chain links TRBV15 with TRBJ2-5, with D unresolved. Germline V gene data show CDR1 as LNHNV and CDR2 as YYDKDF (reference sequence). The CDR3 is 14 amino acids. Trimming took 0 bases from V and 2 from J, leaving 7 bases between them. CDR3 nucleotide sequence: TGTGCCACCAGCAGAGAACGCCAGCAAGAGACCCAGTACTTC. Its protein is CATSRERQQETQYF.

This clonotype was picked up many times. V is TRBV3-1 and J is TRBJ2-1, with 11 bases identical to TRBD2. Germline lookup yields CDR1 LGHDT and CDR2 YNNKEL (reference sequence). V was clipped by 2 bases and J by 8 bases; unmatched bases: 5. This CDR3 is 15 amino acids long. CDR3 in amino acids: CASSQNSGRDYEQFF. In DNA, the CDR3 is TGTGCCAGCAGCCAAAATAGCGGGAGGGATTATGAGCAGTTCTTC.

This clonotype was picked up a small number of times. The rearrangement links TRBV9 to TRBJ2-1; a possible D gene is TRBD2 (6 bases). The CDR3 is 16 amino acids. The ends were cut back, 6 bases at V and 0 bases at J, with 16 bases in the middle. CDR1 is SGDLS, CDR2 YYNGEE, per germline. The CDR3 loop reads CASTPGLAISYNEQFF. CDR3 nucleotide sequence: TGTGCCAGCACCCCGGGGCTAGCGATCTCCTACAATGAGCAGTTCTTC. Looking up the rest from reference TRBV9 and TRBJ2-1 gives the full variable domain: DSGVTQTPKHLITATGQRVTLRCSPRSGDLSVYWYQQSLDQGLQFLIQYYNGEERAKGNILERFSAQQFPDLHSELNLSSLELGDSALYFCASTPGLAISYNEQFFGPGTRLTVL.